This passage covers 29 T cell receptor beta chains from one sample sequenced in a study of cytomegalovirus exposure and HLA in healthy donors. Repertoires were generated with immunoSEQ multiplex PCR, while TCRdb's copy carries only in-frame clones and drops some. The sample yields more than 300,000 clones, just over 85% seen once. Input material: PBMCs. These receptors were taken from a young woman in good health and CMV-seronegative.

This sequence joins TRBV4-1 and TRBJ2-1, with 10 bases fitting TRBD2. Germline V gives CDR1 MGHRA, CDR2 YSYEKL. J gave up 7 bases and V 1 base, and 13 bases lay outside the gene matches. The CDR3 totals 18 residues. The CDR3 region has the DNA TGCGCCAGCAGCCAAGGGCGCTTCGGGACTAGCGAGGAGAATGAGCAGTTCTTC. Translation gives CASSQGRFGTSEENEQFF.

This chain connects TRBV5-4 to TRBJ1-3; D is undetermined. CDR1 is SGHNT and CDR2 is YYREEE in the germline V gene (reference sequence). This CDR3 has 15 residues. With 4 bases removed from V and 0 bases from J, the gap between germline ends came to 11 bases. For the CDR3, the DNA is TGTGCCAGCAGCCAGGCAACAGTCTCTGGAAACACCATATATTTT. Protein product: CASSQATVSGNTIYF.

The chain couples TRBV5-1 to TRBJ2-4, with 7 bases fitting TRBD1. J was trimmed by 8 bases and V by 2 bases; bases with no gene match: 10. The CDR3 runs 15 residues. Germline-derived CDR1 and CDR2 are SGHRS and YFSETQ. The CDR3 DNA follows: TGCGCCAGCAGCTTCGGGACAGCCCTCATGGACATTCAGTACTTC. It translates to CASSFGTALMDIQYF.

J is TRBJ2-7 and V is TRBV27, with a possible D match to TRBD1 (7 bases). The V gene lost 4 bases and the J gene lost 4 bases, with 14 bases spanning the gap. In germline, CDR1 is MNHEY, CDR2 SMNVEV (reference sequence). The CDR3 runs to 14 residues. The CDR3 sequence: CASSSSQGGYEQYF. CDR3 bases: TGTGCCAGCAGTTCTTCCCAGGGGGGTTACGAGCAGTACTTC.

The chain is built from TRBV27 and TRBJ2-5, with 7 bases identical to TRBD2. V was pared by 5 bases and J by 4 bases, with 16 bases of the junction left unmatched. There are 17 residues in the CDR3. The germline gives CDR1 MNHEY, CDR2 SMNVEV (reference sequence). CDR3 in amino acids: CASSPPRGWEGGETQYF. The CDR3, as DNA: TGTGCCAGCAGTCCGCCCCGCGGCTGGGAGGGCGGAGAGACCCAGTACTTC.

This rearrangement joins TRBV7-9 to TRBJ2-7; D not certain. The CDR3 has 14 residues. The germline CDR1 and CDR2 sequences are SEHNR and FQNEAQ (reference sequence). V was trimmed by 1 base and J by 2 bases, leaving 9 bases between them. DNA of the CDR3: TGTGCCAGCAGCTTAGTGGCACCTGCCTACGAGCAGTACTTC. Encoded protein: CASSLVAPAYEQYF. Variable domain in full (rest from reference TRBV7-9 and TRBJ2-7): DTGVSQNPRHKITKRGQNVTFRCDPISEHNRLYWYRQTLGQGPEFLTYFQNEAQLEKSRLLSDRFSAERPKGSFSTLEIQRTEQGDSAMYLCASSLVAPAYEQYFGPGTRLTVT.

The rearrangement uses TRBV9 and TRBJ1-1; D is possibly TRBD1 (5 bases). V lost 0 bases and J lost 0, with 12 bases in between. CDR3 length: 16 amino acids. Germline V gene lookup returns CDR1 SGDLS and CDR2 YYNGEE. The CDR3 spells CASSVGGGIMNTEAFF. CDR3 DNA: TGTGCCAGCAGCGTAGGCGGGGGGATTATGAACACTGAAGCTTTCTTT.

This chain uses TRBV11-2 with TRBJ2-1, with 7 bases identical to TRBD2. Germline CDR1 reads SGHAT; CDR2 reads FQNNGV. Trimming removed 6 bases from V and 6 bases from J; junction bases left unmatched: 8. This CDR3 contains 14 residues. CDR3 in amino acids: CASSGRLALNEQFF. The CDR3 DNA reads as TGTGCCAGCAGTGGTCGACTAGCACTCAATGAGCAGTTCTTC.

The CDR3 loop is CSARDGTIYF. As DNA, the CDR3 is TGCAGTGCTAGAGACGGCACCATATATTTT. The chain links TRBV20-1 to TRBJ1-3; D is undetermined. Germline V gives CDR1 DFQATT, CDR2 SNEGSKA (reference sequence). Trimming removed 0 bases at V and 9 bases at J, with 3 bases between. This CDR3 has 10 amino acids.

This clone was recorded a few times. The gene calls are TRBV7-9 and TRBJ2-2, with 10 bases that match TRBD2. Germline trimming cut 5 bases from V and 4 bases from J; bases unmatched to any gene: 7. Germline assignment: CDR1 SEHNR and CDR2 FQNEAQ (reference sequence). The CDR3 extends over 16 amino acids. CDR3 region: CASSLWTSGGTGELFF. CDR3 DNA: TGTGCCAGCAGCCTATGGACTAGCGGTGGCACCGGGGAGCTGTTTTTT.

The chain links TRBV5-1 to TRBJ1-2, with D unresolved. V was cut by 5 bases and J by 3 bases, with 17 bases left in between. This CDR3 has 15 residues. Germline V lookup: CDR1 SGHRS, CDR2 YFSETQ. This CDR3 is CASRISPREDYGYTF. In nucleotides, the CDR3 is TGCGCCAGCAGAATAAGCCCCCGAGAAGACTATGGCTACACCTTC.

J is TRBJ1-5 and V is TRBV4-1; TRBD1 matches at 10 bases. Per germline, CDR1 MGHRA and CDR2 YSYEKL. Trimming cost V 3 bases and J 7 bases; bases outside gene matches: 3. The CDR3 is 14 residues long. The CDR3 protein is CASSQETGGQPQHF. CDR3 bases: TGCGCCAGCAGCCAGGAGACAGGGGGCCAGCCCCAGCATTTT.

The rearrangement joins TRBV4-3 to TRBJ2-3, with D hard to call. CDR1 is LGHNA and CDR2 is YSLEER in the germline V gene. The ends were cut back, 0 bases at V and 2 bases at J, with 3 bases in the middle. The CDR3 has 13 residues. The CDR3 DNA follows: TGCGCCAGCAGCCAAGAGGCCACAGATACGCAGTATTTT. The encoded protein is CASSQEATDTQYF.

The gene calls are TRBV28 and TRBJ2-3; no clear D gene. The CDR3 spans 13 residues. The germline V gene has CDR1 MDHEN and CDR2 SYDVKM. The ends were cut back, 7 bases at V and 0 bases at J, with 8 bases in the middle. The CDR3 nucleotides are TGTGCCAGCAAAATGGCTAGCACAGATACGCAGTATTTT. The encoded protein is CASKMASTDTQYF.

The chain joins TRBV9 to TRBJ2-2, with D possibly TRBD2 on 6 matching bases. Germline CDR1 and CDR2: SGDLS and YYNGEE. The CDR3 is made up of 17 amino acids. V was pared by 0 bases and J by 0 bases, with 12 bases between. The DNA of the CDR3 is TGTGCCAGCAGCGTAGGGGTTAGCGGCACGAACACCGGGGAGCTGTTTTTT. As protein: CASSVGVSGTNTGELFF.

V and J are TRBV29-1 and TRBJ2-5, with 8 bases identical to TRBD2. Germline V CDR1 and CDR2: SQVTM, ANQGSEA. V shed 3 bases and J 5 bases; nucleotides not matched to a gene: 17. This CDR3 comprises 17 residues. The CDR3 here is CSVEFGLAGRRGETQYF. Here the CDR3 DNA reads TGCAGCGTTGAGTTTGGTCTAGCGGGCAGGCGAGGGGAGACCCAGTACTTC.

Points on this clone: Mismatch with germline at one junction end may stem from a read error. CDR3 in DNA: TGTGCCAGCTCCCCACCGGGACAGGGGGTTGACTATGGCTACACCTTC. Translating it yields CASSPPGQGVDYGYTF. V gene TRBV18 combines with J gene TRBJ1-2, with TRBD1 matching over 11 bases. The germline V gene encodes CDR1 KGHSH and CDR2 LQKENI. This CDR3 has 16 amino acids.

The chain couples TRBV29-1 to TRBJ2-2, with TRBD1 identical over 8 bases. Germline V gene data show CDR1 as SQVTM and CDR2 as ANQGSEA. Germline trimming cut 7 bases from V and 1 base from J; bases unmatched to any gene: 8. CDR3 length equals 15 residues. The DNA for the CDR3 is TGCAGCGCTCGACCCGGACAGGGGAACACCGGGGAGCTGTTTTTT. This codes for CSARPGQGNTGELFF.

V usage is TRBV28 and J usage is TRBJ2-1; the D gene is possibly TRBD2 (7 bases). The CDR3 extends over 16 amino acids. CDR1 is MDHEN, CDR2 SYDVKM, per germline. The V end was cut by 2 bases, the J end by 6 bases, with 17 bases between. The DNA of the CDR3 is TGTGCCAGCAGTTTAGCTCTTGGGGGAGGGGGCAATGAGCAGTTCTTC. Protein sequence: CASSLALGGGGNEQFF.

The rearrangement joins TRBV6-1 to TRBJ1-5, with a possible D match to TRBD1 (5 bases). Germline V lookup: CDR1 MNHNS, CDR2 SASEGT. V gave up 2 bases and J gave up 8 bases, with 13 bases separating them. This CDR3 is built from 14 residues. CDR3 sequence reads: CASSESQGRKPQHF. The CDR3 DNA follows: TGTGCCAGCAGTGAAAGTCAGGGTCGGAAGCCCCAGCATTTT.

The V call is TRBV25-1, the J call TRBJ2-2; 7 nucleotides agree with TRBD2. The CDR3 has 15 residues. Unmatched junction bases numbered 2, after V lost 1 base and J lost 3 bases. CDR1 and CDR2 (germline): MGHDK, SYGVNS. The CDR3 nucleotides read TGTGCCAGCAGTGAATTAGGGAGGGACACCGGGGAGCTGTTTTTT. This encodes CASSELGRDTGELFF.

The chain links TRBV4-3 to TRBJ2-3; D uncertain. V shed 4 bases and J shed 3 bases, with 8 bases lying between them. This CDR3 spans 13 amino acids. The germline CDR1 and CDR2 sequences are LGHNA and YSLEER. DNA of the CDR3: TGCGCCAGCAGCCCACAGCCGACAGATACGCAGTATTTT. This codes for CASSPQPTDTQYF.

V gene TRBV25-1 combines with J gene TRBJ2-1; 10 positions agree with TRBD2. The junction had 3 bases not matched to a gene; V was cut back by 6 bases and J by 4 bases. Germline CDR1 reads MGHDK; CDR2 reads SYGVNS. The CDR3 contains 14 residues. The CDR3 DNA follows: TGTGCCAGCAGACTAGCGGGGATATACAATGAGCAGTTCTTC. It specifies CASRLAGIYNEQFF.

The chain couples TRBV27 to TRBJ2-1; perhaps TRBD2 as D (5 bases). The V gene lost 10 bases and the J gene lost 8 bases, with 21 bases spanning the gap. This CDR3 contains 14 residues. The V gene's germline CDR1 is MNHEY and CDR2 SMNVEV (reference sequence). Here the CDR3 DNA reads TGTGCCACCCAAGCGGACTTCTTGGGCGATGAGCAGTTCTTC. Its translation: CATQADFLGDEQFF.

The chain couples TRBV5-4 to TRBJ2-1, with D uncertain. V was clipped by 4 bases and J by 5 bases, with 13 bases between them. Germline V lookup: CDR1 SGHNT, CDR2 YYREEE (reference sequence). There are 14 residues in the CDR3. The DNA for the CDR3 is TGTGCCAGCAGCCTCTATGGGCTCCACAATGAGCAGTTCTTC. It yields the protein CASSLYGLHNEQFF.

This chain links TRBV18 with TRBJ2-2; 11 nucleotides agree with TRBD2. CDR3 length: 15 residues. The V and J ends lost 3 bases and 7 bases, in that order; junction bases with no gene match: 4. Germline V gene lookup returns CDR1 KGHSH and CDR2 LQKENI. Here the CDR3 reads CASSPLAGGGGELFF. CDR3 sequence (DNA): TGTGCCAGCTCACCCCTAGCGGGAGGTGGCGGGGAGCTGTTTTTT.

The chain couples TRBV27 to TRBJ2-1, with 14 nucleotides matching TRBD2. The ends lost 6 bases at V and 8 bases at J; junction bases unmatched: 3. The germline gives CDR1 MNHEY, CDR2 SMNVEV (reference sequence). This CDR3 contains 14 residues. The CDR3 is CASRTGLAGDEQFF. CDR3 nucleotide sequence: TGTGCCAGCAGAACGGGACTAGCGGGAGATGAGCAGTTCTTC.

The rearrangement joins TRBV18 to TRBJ2-5; no clear D. The CDR3 runs to 16 residues. The ends were cut back, 0 bases at V and 2 bases at J, with 13 bases in the middle. In germline, CDR1 is KGHSH, CDR2 LQKENI. As DNA, the CDR3 is TGTGCCAGCTCACCACCGGTGGCTTTCGGGCAAGAGACCCAGTACTTC. The encoded protein is CASSPPVAFGQETQYF.

The V gene is TRBV6-6, the J gene TRBJ1-5, with 7 bases matching TRBD1. The germline V gene has CDR1 MNHNY and CDR2 SVGAGI (reference sequence). Germline trimming cut 8 bases from V and 1 base from J; bases unmatched to any gene: 8. The length of the CDR3 is 15 residues. CDR3 sequence (DNA): TGTGCCAGCTCAATAGACAGGGCCAGCAATCAGCCCCAGCATTTT. Protein: CASSIDRASNQPQHF.